The clone carrying this T cell receptor beta chain appeared a single time. The assay was immunoSEQ multiplex PCR, and TCRdb's table has in-frame clones only and misses some. The sample has millions of clones, about 95% seen once. Naive CD8 populations comprised CD45RO-negative cells positively selected for CCR7, excluding terminally differentiated effector memory CD45RA+ cells. The data are from a study of shared clonotypes between healthy human individuals. Study-level information: Three plates were used per donor for CD4 naive, three for CD4 memory, two for CD8 naive and one for CD8 memory.

This CDR3 is 13 amino acids long. V trimming: 5 bases; J trimming: 6 bases; junction bases outside the gene matches: 6. Germline V lookup: CDR1 MNHNS, CDR2 SASEGT. This sequence joins TRBV6-1 and TRBJ2-7; 8 nucleotides align to TRBD1. This TCR was sampled from a man between 18 and 29 years old in good health. The sequenced sample was naive CD8+ T cells sorted from blood. CDR3 amino acids: CASSPGTGTEQYF. The CDR3 coding sequence is TGTGCCAGCAGTCCCGGGACAGGTACCGAGCAGTACTTC.